Listed here is a single TCR beta chain. Data came from immunoSEQ multiplex PCR; TCRdb stores just in-frame clones and leaves some out. The table has approximately 150,000 clones, around 83% seen once. The germline CDR1 and CDR2 sequences are LGHNA and YNFKEQ. The CDR3 consists of 16 residues. Germline trimming cut 3 bases from V and 6 bases from J; bases unmatched to any gene: 5. This specimen comes from a study of blood T cell repertoires in COVID-19. Sequenced sample: peripheral blood. The TCR was taken from a woman aged 70-85 years who had recovered from COVID-19. The chain carries TRBV4-2 and TRBJ2-2, with 12 bases identical to TRBD2. For the CDR3, the DNA is TGTGCCAGCAGCCAGACTAGCGGGAGCCTCGCCGGGGAGCTGTTTTTT. This codes for CASSQTSGSLAGELFF.